This T cell receptor beta chain is drawn from a study of neurological immune-mediated disorders. V lost 8 bases to trimming and J lost 2 bases; unmatched junction nucleotides: 8. The CDR3 is 14 amino acids. Germline V gives CDR1 MDHEN, CDR2 SYDVKM. The time point is: longitudinal time-point 1 (baseline). This clonotype was counted at least ten times. TCRdb itself ran the 5' RACE reads through MiXCR, one entry per CDR3 protein. This table holds 60,000 to 90,000 distinct CDR3 sequences, 10% found once. The TCR was taken from a man aged 25 to 40 in good health. The material sequenced was PBMCs. The rearrangement uses TRBV28 and TRBJ2-7, with TRBD1 matching 8 bases. CDR3 nucleotide sequence: TGTGCCAGCCATACCCCGGACAGGGCCTACGAGCAGTACTTC. Amino acids: CASHTPDRAYEQYF.